Shown below are 10 T cell receptor beta chains from a single sample sequenced in a study of blood T cells in healthy people across ages. Together with a sample-barcoded 5' primer, a J-beta primer mix was included in a second PCR lasting about 7 to 11 cycles. From the 5' RACE reads, TCRdb called clonotypes with MiXCR, one entry per CDR3 protein. The repertoire consists of about 1.8 million distinct CDR3 sequences, with about 49% occurring once and the leading ten covering less than 2.5%. Source material: blood. These receptors all come from a woman between 35 and 50 years old in good health.

The genes are TRBV27 and TRBJ2-3; D call uncertain. V dropped 5 bases and J dropped 2 bases, with 8 bases sitting between them. The V gene's germline CDR1 is MNHEY and CDR2 SMNVEV (reference sequence). The CDR3 extends over 13 amino acids. CDR3 protein: CASSRPPTDTQYF. As DNA, the CDR3 is TGTGCCAGCAGTCGTCCACCCACAGATACGCAGTATTTT.

This clonotype showed up just a few times. A much larger clone is a single base away; this may be a read error. The CDR3 spells CASSFRGGSYGYTF. The CDR3 coding sequence is TGTGCCAGCAGTTTTAGAGGGGGTTCCTATGGCTACACCTTC. The gene calls are TRBV28 and TRBJ1-2; D possibly corresponds to TRBD1 (6 bases). Trimming took off 3 bases at V and 4 bases at J, with 12 bases between the two ends. The germline gives CDR1 MDHEN, CDR2 SYDVKM. CDR3 length: 14 amino acids.

The rearrangement uses TRBV9 and TRBJ2-1; D is possibly TRBD2 (7 bases). CDR1 SGDLS and CDR2 YYNGEE come from the germline V gene. The CDR3 is made up of 15 amino acids. V dropped 7 bases and J dropped 1 base, with 15 bases sitting between them. The CDR3, as DNA: TGTGCCAGCGTTGGGGGGGCAAAGTCCTACAATGAGCAGTTCTTC. Amino acids: CASVGGAKSYNEQFF.

The sample holds one count of this clonotype. This chain connects TRBV6-1 to TRBJ2-7; D is uncertain. This CDR3 spans 13 amino acids. The germline CDR1 and CDR2 sequences are MNHNS and SASEGT. Trimming took off 7 bases at V and 4 bases at J, with 14 bases between the two ends. The CDR3 here is CASTVGHRYEQYF. In DNA form, the CDR3 reads TGTGCCAGCACTGTCGGCCACCGTTACGAGCAGTACTTC.

This clonotype showed up just a few times. The chain couples TRBV12-5 to TRBJ2-1; 9 bases are shared with TRBD1. The germline V gene has CDR1 LGHNT and CDR2 FRNRAP. The CDR3 is made up of 15 amino acids. After removal of 5 bases from V and 7 bases from J, the junction contained 9 bases not matched to a gene. The CDR3 loop is CASGRNTDRGNEQFF. CDR3 in DNA: TGTGCTAGTGGTCGTAATACCGACAGGGGGAATGAGCAGTTCTTC.

The gene calls are TRBV9 and TRBJ2-6; 8 nucleotides align to TRBD1. The V gene end was trimmed by 6 bases and the J gene end by 2 bases; junction bases not matched to a gene: 16. The CDR3 extends over 19 amino acids. Germline assignment: CDR1 SGDLS and CDR2 YYNGEE. This CDR3 reads CASTGQGKTWRPGANVLTF. The CDR3 nucleotides are TGTGCCAGCACCGGACAGGGAAAAACTTGGAGGCCTGGGGCCAACGTCCTGACTTTC.

This clonotype appeared a few times. The J gene is TRBJ2-1, the V gene TRBV12-3 or TRBV12-4, with TRBD2 matching 12 bases. V lost 5 bases and J lost 0; bases outside the gene matches: 2. The length of the CDR3 is 16 residues. The CDR3 loop reads CASSTSGGLSYNEQFF. The CDR3 DNA sequence: TGTGCCAGCAGTACTAGCGGGGGGCTCTCCTACAATGAGCAGTTCTTC.

This clonotype was counted a single time. The genes are TRBV2 and TRBJ2-3, with 9 bases fitting TRBD2. The CDR3 contains 16 residues. CDR1 and CDR2 (germline): SNHLY, FYNNEI. V dropped 3 bases and J dropped 2; count of bases not matched to a gene: 6. In nucleotides, the CDR3 is TGTGCCAGCAGTGACTCTCCTAGCGGGGTCACAGATACGCAGTATTTT. Translating it yields CASSDSPSGVTDTQYF.

The rearrangement links TRBV7-2 to TRBJ1-2, with D unclear. Germline V CDR1 and CDR2: SGHTA, FQGNSA. The CDR3 runs 15 residues. Deletions cut 1 base from V and 3 bases from J, with 12 bases between. The CDR3 nucleotides read TGTGCCAGCAGCTTAGTCCCGGGTAAGGACTATGGCTACACCTTC. Protein sequence: CASSLVPGKDYGYTF.

This chain uses TRBV2 with TRBJ2-4; D possibly corresponds to TRBD2 (6 bases). Germline CDR1 SNHLY, CDR2 FYNNEI. V lost 8 bases, J lost 11 bases, and 16 bases lay in between. The CDR3 covers 12 residues. CDR3 coding DNA: TGTGCCAGCGGGCCCGGGGGTACGTTTCAGTACTTC. It yields the protein CASGPGGTFQYF.